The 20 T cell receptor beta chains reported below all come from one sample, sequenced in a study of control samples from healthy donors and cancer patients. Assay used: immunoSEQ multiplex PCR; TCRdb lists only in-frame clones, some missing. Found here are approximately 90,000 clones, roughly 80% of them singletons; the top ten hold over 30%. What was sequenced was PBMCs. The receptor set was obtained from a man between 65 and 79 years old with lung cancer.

Here the CDR3 DNA reads TGTGCCAGCAGCCAAGAGGGTCTAGCGGGGGGAAGTGGAGATACGCAGTATTTT. Its translation is CASSQEGLAGGSGDTQYF. V and J are TRBV4-2 and TRBJ2-3, with 11 bases identical to TRBD2. CDR1 is LGHNA and CDR2 is YNFKEQ in the germline V gene. Trimming cost V 0 bases and J 5 bases; bases outside gene matches: 10. This CDR3 region has 18 residues.

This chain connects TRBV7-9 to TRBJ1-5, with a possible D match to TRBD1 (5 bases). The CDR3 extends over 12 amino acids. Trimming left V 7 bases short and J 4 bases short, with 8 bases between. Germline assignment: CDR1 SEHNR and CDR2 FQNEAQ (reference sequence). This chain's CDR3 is CASTQGNQPQHF. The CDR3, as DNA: TGTGCCAGCACCCAGGGTAATCAGCCCCAGCATTTT.

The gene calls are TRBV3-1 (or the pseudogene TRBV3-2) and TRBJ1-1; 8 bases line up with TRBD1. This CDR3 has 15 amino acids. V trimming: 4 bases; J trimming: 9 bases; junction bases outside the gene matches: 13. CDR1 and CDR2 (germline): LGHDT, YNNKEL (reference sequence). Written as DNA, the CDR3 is TGTGCCAGCAGCCGCTTGGGACAGGCTGACCGTAAAGCTTTCTTT. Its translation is CASSRLGQADRKAFF.

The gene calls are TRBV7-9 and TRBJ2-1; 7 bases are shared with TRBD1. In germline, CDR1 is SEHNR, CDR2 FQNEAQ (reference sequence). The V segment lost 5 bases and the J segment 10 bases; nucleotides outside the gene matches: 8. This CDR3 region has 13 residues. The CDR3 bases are TGTGCCAGCAGCCCGAGAGAGACAGGGGAGCAGTTCTTC. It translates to CASSPRETGEQFF.

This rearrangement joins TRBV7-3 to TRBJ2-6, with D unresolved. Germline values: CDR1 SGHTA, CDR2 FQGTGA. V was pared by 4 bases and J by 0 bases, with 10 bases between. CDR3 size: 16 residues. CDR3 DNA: TGTGCCAGCAGCTCCTCGGGTCTCTCTGGGGCCAACGTCCTGACTTTC. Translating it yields CASSSSGLSGANVLTF.

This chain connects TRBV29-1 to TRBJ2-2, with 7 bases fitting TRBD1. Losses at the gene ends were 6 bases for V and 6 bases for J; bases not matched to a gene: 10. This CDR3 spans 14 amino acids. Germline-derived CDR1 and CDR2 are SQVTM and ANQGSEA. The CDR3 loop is CSVAGLGGPGELFF. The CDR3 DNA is TGCAGCGTCGCCGGGTTAGGGGGCCCCGGGGAGCTGTTTTTT.

The CDR3 region has the DNA TGTGCCAGCAGCTTCCTAGGACAGGGCGGCTACACCTTC. As protein: CASSFLGQGGYTF. V and J are TRBV7-2 and TRBJ1-2; 8 positions match TRBD1. After removal of 3 bases from V and 8 bases from J, the junction contained 5 bases not matched to a gene. Germline-derived CDR1 and CDR2 are SGHTA and FQGNSA. The length of the CDR3 is 13 residues.

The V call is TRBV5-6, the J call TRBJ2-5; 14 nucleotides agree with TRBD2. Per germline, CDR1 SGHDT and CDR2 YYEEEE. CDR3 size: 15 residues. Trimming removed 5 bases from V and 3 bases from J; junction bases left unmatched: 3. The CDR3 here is CASSKTSGGEETQYF. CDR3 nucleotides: TGTGCCAGCAGTAAGACTAGCGGGGGGGAAGAGACCCAGTACTTC.

CDR3 nucleotide sequence: TGTGCCAGCAGTACGGGAGGCCATGGGGGCTACACCTTC. Protein: CASSTGGHGGYTF. This chain connects TRBV12-3 or TRBV12-4 to TRBJ1-2; the D is unclear. Trimming took off 5 bases at V and 8 bases at J, with 15 bases between the two ends. The CDR3 contains 13 residues.

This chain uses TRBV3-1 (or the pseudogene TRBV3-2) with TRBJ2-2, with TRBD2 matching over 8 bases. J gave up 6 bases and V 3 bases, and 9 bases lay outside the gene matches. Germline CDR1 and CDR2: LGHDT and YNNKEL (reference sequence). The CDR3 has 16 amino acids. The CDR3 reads CASSHRRGARSGELFF. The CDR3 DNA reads TGTGCCAGCAGCCACAGGCGGGGGGCCAGATCCGGGGAGCTGTTTTTT.

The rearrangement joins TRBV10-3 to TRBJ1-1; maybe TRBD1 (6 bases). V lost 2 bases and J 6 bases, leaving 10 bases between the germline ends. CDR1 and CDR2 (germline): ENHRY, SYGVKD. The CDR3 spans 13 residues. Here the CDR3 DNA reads TGTGCCATCAGTGAGGTACAGGGAGCTGAAGCTTTCTTT. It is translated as CAISEVQGAEAFF.

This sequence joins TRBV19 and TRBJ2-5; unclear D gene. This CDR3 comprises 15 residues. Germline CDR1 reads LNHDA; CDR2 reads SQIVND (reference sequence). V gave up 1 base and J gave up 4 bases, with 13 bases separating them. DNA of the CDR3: TGTGCCAGTAGTATAGGAGTCGGTAGGAGAGAGACCCAGTACTTC. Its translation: CASSIGVGRRETQYF.

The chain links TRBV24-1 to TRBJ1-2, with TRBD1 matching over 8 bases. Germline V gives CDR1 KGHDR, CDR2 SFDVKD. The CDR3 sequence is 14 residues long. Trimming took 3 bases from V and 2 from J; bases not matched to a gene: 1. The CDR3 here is CATSDNRGNYGYTF. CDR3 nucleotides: TGTGCCACCAGTGATAACAGGGGGAACTATGGCTACACCTTC.

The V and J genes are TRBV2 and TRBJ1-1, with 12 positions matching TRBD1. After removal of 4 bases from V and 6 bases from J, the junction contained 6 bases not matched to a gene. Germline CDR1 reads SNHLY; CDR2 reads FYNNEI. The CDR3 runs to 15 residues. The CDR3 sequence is CASSGGTGGLSEAFF. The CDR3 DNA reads TGTGCCAGCAGTGGAGGGACAGGGGGCTTATCTGAAGCTTTCTTT.

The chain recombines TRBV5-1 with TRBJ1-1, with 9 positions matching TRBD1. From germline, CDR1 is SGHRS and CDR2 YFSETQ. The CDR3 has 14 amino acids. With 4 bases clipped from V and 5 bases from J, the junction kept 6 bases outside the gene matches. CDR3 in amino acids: CASSQTGGRTEAFF. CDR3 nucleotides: TGCGCCAGCAGCCAGACAGGGGGAAGGACTGAAGCTTTCTTT.

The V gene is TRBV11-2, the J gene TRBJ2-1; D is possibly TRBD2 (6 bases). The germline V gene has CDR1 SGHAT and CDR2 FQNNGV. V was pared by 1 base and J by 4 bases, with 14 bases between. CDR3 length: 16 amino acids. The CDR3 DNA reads TGTGCCAGCAGCTTAGTCGGAGGGGCTGGGTACAATGAGCAGTTCTTC. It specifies CASSLVGGAGYNEQFF. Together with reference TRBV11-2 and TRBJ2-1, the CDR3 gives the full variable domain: EAGVAQSPRYKIIEKRQSVAFWCNPISGHATLYWYQQILGQGPKLLIQFQNNGVVDDSQLPKDRFSAERLKGVDSTLKIQPAKLEDSAVYLCASSLVGGAGYNEQFFGPGTRLTVL.

CDR3 coding DNA: TGTGCCAGCAGTCAAACCCCACCGAATGCGGGGGGTCCATCAGATACGCAGTATTTT. Translation gives CASSQTPPNAGGPSDTQYF. The chain couples TRBV7-3 to TRBJ2-3; 8 positions match TRBD2. V shed 6 bases and J 4 bases; nucleotides not matched to a gene: 21. The germline V gene has CDR1 SGHTA and CDR2 FQGTGA. This CDR3 is built from 19 residues.

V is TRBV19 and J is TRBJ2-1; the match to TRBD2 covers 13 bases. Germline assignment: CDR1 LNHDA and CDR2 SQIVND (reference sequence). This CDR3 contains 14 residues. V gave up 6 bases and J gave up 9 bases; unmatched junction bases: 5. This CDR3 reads CASSPGLAGSEQFF. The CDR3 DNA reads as TGTGCCAGTAGCCCGGGACTAGCGGGGAGTGAGCAGTTCTTC.

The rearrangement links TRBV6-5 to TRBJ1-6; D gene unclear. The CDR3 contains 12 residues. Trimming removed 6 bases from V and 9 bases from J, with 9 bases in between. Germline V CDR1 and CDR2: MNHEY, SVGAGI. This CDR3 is CASSDSGSPLHF. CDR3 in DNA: TGTGCCAGCAGCGACTCGGGTTCACCCCTCCACTTT.

CDR3 loop: CASSYSRSSYNSPLHF. The CDR3, as DNA: TGTGCCAGCAGTTACTCGAGAAGCTCCTATAATTCACCCCTCCACTTT. V usage is TRBV6-5 and J usage is TRBJ1-6; no reliable D call. V was clipped by 0 bases and J by 0 bases, with 6 bases between them. Germline CDR1 reads MNHEY; CDR2 reads SVGAGI. The CDR3 is 16 residues long.